One sample yielded the 28 T cell receptor beta chains listed below, sequenced in a study of identical twins. MiXCR, run by TCRdb on the 5' RACE reads, gives a single entry per CDR3 protein. The data hold 700,000 or so distinct CDR3 sequences, with around 20% observed a single time. The same sample was also used in a study of T cells expressing NK-cell markers.

The specimen sequenced was PBMCs. These TCRs come from a woman aged 18-29 years in good health.

This clonotype has more than one count but fewer than ten. The chain couples TRBV5-5 to TRBJ2-3; 8 bases align to TRBD2. Germline assignment: CDR1 SGHKS and CDR2 YYEKEE (reference sequence). The V and J ends lost 6 bases and 3 bases, in that order; junction bases with no gene match: 18. The CDR3 consists of 18 residues. The CDR3 here is CASTLSLQRELGTDTQYF. In DNA, the CDR3 is TGTGCCAGCACCCTGTCCCTCCAGCGGGAGTTGGGGACAGATACGCAGTATTTT.

This clonotype was observed a few times. The rearrangement joins TRBV27 to TRBJ1-2, with unresolved D. This CDR3 comprises 14 residues. The V gene's germline CDR1 is MNHEY and CDR2 SMNVEV (reference sequence). V was clipped by 2 bases and J by 3 bases, with 10 bases between them. The CDR3 bases are TGTGCCAGCAGTTTAAGAGGGAGTGACTATGGCTACACCTTC. Translation: CASSLRGSDYGYTF.

This clonotype appeared a few times. This chain uses TRBV12-3 or TRBV12-4 with TRBJ2-1; 7 bases match TRBD1. Trimming cost V 11 bases and J 7 bases; bases outside gene matches: 14. The CDR3 runs 14 residues. CDR3 protein: CADNRGSVQNEQFF. CDR3 nucleotide sequence: TGTGCCGACAACAGGGGCTCCGTTCAAAATGAGCAGTTCTTC.

This clonotype was detected only a few times. V is TRBV20-1 and J is TRBJ1-1, with TRBD1 matching 7 bases. This CDR3 region has 14 residues. V shed 4 bases, J shed 0 bases, and the junction held 5 bases outside the gene matches. Germline V gene sequence: CDR1 DFQATT, CDR2 SNEGSKA (reference sequence). CDR3 DNA: TGCAGTGCTACCGACAGGGTAATGAACACTGAAGCTTTCTTT. It translates to CSATDRVMNTEAFF.

The V and J genes are TRBV27 and TRBJ2-1; TRBD2 agrees at 13 bases. J gave up 10 bases and V 5 bases, and 8 bases lay outside the gene matches. The length of the CDR3 is 15 residues. CDR1 is MNHEY, CDR2 SMNVEV, per germline (reference sequence). CDR3 nucleotide sequence: TGTGCCAGCAGTCCTGGACTAGCGGGGGCCAAAGAGCAGTTCTTC. Its translation is CASSPGLAGAKEQFF.

This clonotype was detected many times. This rearrangement joins TRBV20-1 to TRBJ2-3; D unclear. V lost 8 bases to trimming and J lost 2 bases, with 11 bases between them. Germline CDR1 and CDR2: DFQATT and SNEGSKA (reference sequence). There are 12 residues in the CDR3. CDR3 DNA sequence: TGCAGTACGAGCGAGAACACAGATACGCAGTATTTT. Its protein is CSTSENTDTQYF.

This clonotype turned up a few times. V usage is TRBV6-2 or TRBV6-3 and J usage is TRBJ1-1; D gene ambiguous. Per the germline V gene, CDR1 is MNHEY and CDR2 is SVGEGT. This CDR3 spans 12 amino acids. The V gene lost 7 bases and the J gene lost 7 bases, with 13 bases spanning the gap. Written as DNA, the CDR3 is TGTGCCAGCACGGGAGGTTGGGGTGAAGCTTTCTTT. This gives the protein CASTGGWGEAFF.

This clonotype was seen more than once but under ten times. CDR3 nucleotide sequence: TGTGCCATCAGTCCTTCGACCGGGACTAGTGTCGAGTTTAACACAGATACGCAGTATTTT. Translated: CAISPSTGTSVEFNTDTQYF. V gene TRBV10-3 combines with J gene TRBJ2-3; 8 nucleotides agree with TRBD2. This CDR3 has 20 amino acids. The ends lost 5 bases at V and 2 bases at J; junction bases unmatched: 21. The germline gives CDR1 ENHRY, CDR2 SYGVKD.

This clonotype was picked up a small number of times. The chain has TRBV20-1 and TRBJ2-3, with 9 bases aligning to TRBD2. Unmatched junction bases numbered 13, after V lost 6 bases and J lost 9 bases. Germline V gene data show CDR1 as DFQATT and CDR2 as SNEGSKA (reference sequence). The CDR3 spans 14 residues. This chain's CDR3 is CSAERTSERVTQYF. The DNA for the CDR3 is TGCAGTGCCGAACGGACTAGCGAGAGAGTCACGCAGTATTTT.

This clonotype occurred many times. The chain employs TRBV20-1 and TRBJ2-7; the match to TRBD1 covers 7 bases. Germline lookup yields CDR1 DFQATT and CDR2 SNEGSKA (reference sequence). CDR3 size: 14 residues. V lost 4 bases and J lost 2; bases outside the gene matches: 8. The CDR3 loop is CSATLQGLAYEQYF. In DNA form, the CDR3 reads TGCAGTGCTACGTTACAGGGGTTAGCCTACGAGCAGTACTTC.

CDR3 sequence reads: CASSLRGEEGTDTQYF. CDR3 DNA: TGTGCCAGCTCCCTAAGGGGTGAGGAGGGCACAGATACGCAGTATTTT. The genes are TRBV7-3 and TRBJ2-3, with D perhaps being TRBD1 or TRBD2 (5 bases each). Trimming removed 8 bases from V and 1 base from J, with 19 bases in between. Germline values: CDR1 SGHTA, CDR2 FQGTGA. The CDR3 contains 16 residues.

This clonotype was counted ten times or more. This rearrangement joins TRBV5-1 to TRBJ2-3; D call uncertain. The germline V and J ends were trimmed by 0 bases and 2 bases, with 10 bases remaining between them. The CDR3 is 15 residues long. The V gene's germline CDR1 is SGHRS and CDR2 YFSETQ. CDR3 amino acids: CASSLVLGNTDTQYF. The CDR3 DNA sequence: TGCGCCAGCAGCTTGGTCCTGGGGAACACAGATACGCAGTATTTT.

The chain employs TRBV21-1 and TRBJ2-1; TRBD1, the table's D call, lacks a check against the DNA. TRBV21-1 corresponds to a pseudogene. The CDR3 is 14 residues long. Here the CDR3 reads CASSSWGQFNEQFF. CDR3 nucleotides: TGTGCCAGCAGCTCTTGGGGACAGTTCAATGAGCAGTTCTTC.

This clonotype has a handful of counts. The V gene is TRBV5-1, the J gene TRBJ2-7, with D perhaps TRBD2 (6 bases). Germline V CDR1 and CDR2: SGHRS, YFSETQ. Trimming removed 0 bases at V and 1 base at J, with 14 bases between. The CDR3 spans 16 residues. CDR3 sequence: CASSLGGTGGSYEQYF. DNA of the CDR3: TGCGCCAGCAGCTTGGGGGGGACTGGGGGATCCTACGAGCAGTACTTC.

The sample holds one count of this clonotype. Written as DNA, the CDR3 is TGTGCCAGCAGCTCTAGAGGTAGGGCTGTTGGTACTGAAGCTTTCTTT. Translating gives CASSSRGRAVGTEAFF. V is TRBV7-9 and J is TRBJ1-1; D gene unclear. This CDR3 is built from 16 residues. The V and J ends lost 4 bases and 5 bases respectively, with 20 bases between them. Germline V CDR1 and CDR2: SEHNR, FQNEAQ (reference sequence).

This chain connects TRBV20-1 to TRBJ2-5; weak D call: TRBD2 (5 bases). Germline V CDR1 and CDR2: DFQATT, SNEGSKA (reference sequence). This CDR3 is 14 amino acids long. V lost 1 base and J lost 7, with 16 bases in between. The CDR3 DNA follows: TGCAGTGCTAGAGCCCTTGACTCTGCGGGGACCCAGTACTTC. Translating gives CSARALDSAGTQYF.

The chain employs TRBV2 and TRBJ2-2; D is perhaps TRBD2 (5 bases). CDR1 is SNHLY and CDR2 is FYNNEI in the germline V gene. The ends were cut back, 7 bases at V and 1 base at J, with 10 bases in the middle. The CDR3 covers 14 residues. This chain's CDR3 is CASNLRGNTGELFF. In DNA form, the CDR3 reads TGTGCCAGCAATCTCCGGGGGAACACCGGGGAGCTGTTTTTT.

This clonotype was counted only a few times. Mismatch with germline at one junction end may stem from a read error. V usage is TRBV12-3 or TRBV12-4 and J usage is TRBJ1-5; D perhaps matches TRBD1 (6 bases). The CDR3 has 11 residues. The CDR3 nucleotides are TGTGCCAGCAGTCTTAGGACAGCCAGGTATTTT. Residues: CASSLRTARYF.

This clonotype has just a few counts. The genes are TRBV2 and TRBJ2-7; 9 bases fit TRBD1. With V trimmed by 6 bases and J by 3 bases, 9 bases remained unmatched. CDR3 length equals 15 residues. Looked up from germline, CDR1 is SNHLY and CDR2 is FYNNEI. CDR3 in DNA: TGTGCCAGCAGCCTTATTGGGACAGGGTACTACGAGCAGTACTTC. Amino acids: CASSLIGTGYYEQYF.

The genes are TRBV5-1 and TRBJ2-3, with D maybe TRBD1 (5 bases). The V gene lost 6 bases and the J gene lost 2 bases, with 13 bases spanning the gap. CDR3 length: 14 residues. Per germline, CDR1 SGHRS and CDR2 YFSETQ. CDR3 in DNA: TGCGCCAGCACGGACATCGCCGACACAGATACGCAGTATTTT. Translation gives CASTDIADTDTQYF.

The chain is built from TRBV2 and TRBJ2-6, with a tentative D call TRBD1 (5 bases). V lost 6 bases, J lost 0 bases, and 18 bases lay in between. Germline V lookup: CDR1 SNHLY, CDR2 FYNNEI. This CDR3 has 18 amino acids. DNA of the CDR3: TGTGCCAGCAGACACCCACAGGCCTCACTCTCTGGGGCCAACGTCCTGACTTTC. Translation gives CASRHPQASLSGANVLTF. The full variable domain, completed using reference TRBV2 and TRBJ2-6, is EPEVTQTPSHQVTQMGQEVILRCVPISNHLYFYWYRQILGQKVEFLVSFYNNEISEKSEIFDDQFSVERPDGSNFTLKIRSTKLEDSAMYFCASRHPQASLSGANVLTFGAGSRLTVL.

The chain recombines TRBV12-3 or TRBV12-4 with TRBJ2-7; 8 bases line up with TRBD2. Trimming took 5 bases from V and 0 from J; bases not matched to a gene: 3. This CDR3 comprises 14 residues. CDR3 residues: CASSTTSGSYEQYF. The DNA for the CDR3 is TGTGCCAGCAGTACCACTAGCGGCTCCTACGAGCAGTACTTC.

This clonotype was counted between two and nine times. The chain combines TRBV6-1 with TRBJ2-6; D unclear. Germline values: CDR1 MNHNS, CDR2 SASEGT. The length of the CDR3 is 15 residues. With 6 bases removed from V and 2 bases from J, the gap between germline ends came to 11 bases. CDR3 coding DNA: TGTGCCAGCAGCCTCGTTTGGGCTGGGGCCAACGTCCTGACTTTC. Protein: CASSLVWAGANVLTF.

This chain uses TRBV10-3 with TRBJ1-2; perhaps TRBD1 as D (5 bases). Germline CDR1 reads ENHRY; CDR2 reads SYGVKD. V was clipped by 4 bases and J by 8 bases, with 11 bases between them. The length of the CDR3 is 12 residues. CDR3 nucleotides: TGTGCCATCAGTGCCCAGGGCTACGGCTACACCTTC. Amino acids: CAISAQGYGYTF.

A few counts support this clonotype. This sequence joins TRBV20-1 and TRBJ2-1; perhaps TRBD2 as D (6 bases). The ends were cut back, 3 bases at V and 2 bases at J, with 11 bases in the middle. The CDR3 is made up of 14 amino acids. Germline assignment: CDR1 DFQATT and CDR2 SNEGSKA (reference sequence). The CDR3, as DNA: TGCAGTGCTAGGCCCCCGGGAGCCTACAATGAGCAGTTCTTC. It translates to CSARPPGAYNEQFF.

The rearrangement joins TRBV10-2 to TRBJ1-6; TRBD1 aligns across 9 bases. The CDR3 is 17 amino acids. Germline V CDR1 and CDR2: WSHSY, SAAADI. Losses at the gene ends were 3 bases for V and 5 bases for J; bases not matched to a gene: 8. The CDR3 bases are TGCGCCAGCAGTGACTCACAGGGGGCTCTCGATAATTCACCCCTCCACTTT. Protein: CASSDSQGALDNSPLHF.

The gene calls are TRBV4-3 and TRBJ2-2, with 7 nucleotides matching TRBD2. The J segment lost 4 bases and the V segment lost 0 bases, leaving 2 bases of the junction unmatched. This CDR3 comprises 15 residues. Germline CDR1 reads LGHNA; CDR2 reads YSLEER. Written as DNA, the CDR3 is TGCGCCAGCAGCCAAGATCCGGGGGGCACCGGGGAGCTGTTTTTT. This translates into CASSQDPGGTGELFF.

The CDR3 reads CSVGSGNTIYF. The CDR3, as DNA: TGCAGCGTTGGCTCTGGAAACACCATATATTTT. The chain uses TRBV29-1 and TRBJ1-3; the D is unclear. This CDR3 contains 11 residues. Between the trimmed V and J ends, which lost 4 bases and 0 bases, there was a span of 1 base. Germline V gene sequence: CDR1 SQVTM, CDR2 ANQGSEA.